Listed below are T cell receptor beta chains from one sample, sequenced in a study of T-cell memory formation after mild COVID-19. One entry per CDR3 protein, called by TCRdb with MiXCR from the 5' RACE reads. This repertoire shows hundreds of thousands of distinct CDR3 sequences, less than 25% found once; its top ten account for 7.5% to 9.5%. The sequencing sample was made of PBMCs or a T cell subset sorted from them (not recorded which). The receptors shown here come from an adult woman who had mild COVID-19 (a few samples of this study predate the infection). Cell type and time point are not known. Both conserved end residues are part of each CDR3. The order of the fields is V gene, J gene, D gene, clone size, CDR3 DNA, CDR3 protein. D genes are given only for firm matches. A row's size may be missing; if present it is once, few, many or a size class.

v_call: TRBV12-3/TRBV12-4
j_call: TRBJ1-2
d_call: TRBD1
clone_size: .
cdr3_nt: TGTGCCAGCAGCAGGACAGGGAAAGGCGGCTACACCTTC
cdr3_aa: CASSRTGKGGYTF

v_call: TRBV2
j_call: TRBJ1-2
d_call: TRBD1
clone_size: .
cdr3_nt: TGTGCCAGCAGTCCAGGGGGCGCAGAATATGGCTACACCTTC
cdr3_aa: CASSPGGAEYGYTF

v_call: TRBV29-1
j_call: TRBJ1-2
d_call: .
clone_size: .
cdr3_nt: TGCAGCGTCCTCGGGGATAGCGGCTACACCTTC
cdr3_aa: CSVLGDSGYTF

v_call: TRBV25-1
j_call: TRBJ2-5
d_call: TRBD2
clone_size: .
cdr3_nt: TGTGCCAGCAGTTCGCGACTAGCGGGGGTCCTGATAGTACAAGAGACCCAGTACTTC
cdr3_aa: CASSSRLAGVLIVQETQYF

v_call: TRBV29-1
j_call: TRBJ2-5
d_call: .
clone_size: few
cdr3_nt: TGCAGCATGTTGGCAGGAGGAGAGACCCAGTACTTC
cdr3_aa: CSMLAGGETQYF

v_call: TRBV7-9
j_call: TRBJ2-1
d_call: .
clone_size: .
cdr3_nt: TGTGCCAGCAGGACACCGGGGGGCGGCTCCTACAATGAGCAGTTCTTC
cdr3_aa: CASRTPGGGSYNEQFF

v_call: TRBV7-9
j_call: TRBJ2-5
d_call: .
clone_size: .
cdr3_nt: TGTGCCAGCAGCCGGGGCCCGACGGGACCACAAGAGACCCAGTACTTC
cdr3_aa: CASSRGPTGPQETQYF

v_call: TRBV11-2
j_call: TRBJ1-2
d_call: .
clone_size: .
cdr3_nt: TGTGCCAGCAGCCAGAGGGGGACCAACTATGGCTACACCTTC
cdr3_aa: CASSQRGTNYGYTF

v_call: TRBV6-9
j_call: TRBJ1-1
d_call: .
clone_size: few
cdr3_nt: TGTGCCAGCAGTAGACGACAGGTGAACACTGAAGCTTTCTTT
cdr3_aa: CASSRRQVNTEAFF

v_call: TRBV7-9
j_call: TRBJ1-2
d_call: .
clone_size: few
cdr3_nt: TGTGCCAGCAGGGGGGACGTTCGGTATGGCTACACCTTC
cdr3_aa: CASRGDVRYGYTF

v_call: TRBV12-3/TRBV12-4
j_call: TRBJ2-1
d_call: TRBD2
clone_size: .
cdr3_nt: TGTGCCAGCAGCCGACCTAGCGGGAGGTACAATGAGCAGTTCTTC
cdr3_aa: CASSRPSGRYNEQFF

v_call: TRBV5-1
j_call: TRBJ2-7
d_call: .
clone_size: .
cdr3_nt: TGCGCCAGCAGCGACAGGGGAGGGTACGAGCAGTACTTC
cdr3_aa: CASSDRGGYEQYF

v_call: TRBV20-1
j_call: TRBJ2-3
d_call: TRBD2
clone_size: few
cdr3_nt: TGCAGTGCTACCTTGACTAGCGGGGGGGTTAGCACAGATACGCAGTATTTT
cdr3_aa: CSATLTSGGVSTDTQYF

v_call: TRBV7-9
j_call: TRBJ2-7
d_call: .
clone_size: few
cdr3_nt: TGTGCCAGCAGCGCAAACTTCGAGCAGTACTTC
cdr3_aa: CASSANFEQYF

v_call: TRBV7-2
j_call: TRBJ2-4
d_call: .
clone_size: few
cdr3_nt: TGTGCCAGCAGCTTAGTGGGGGGGCCGGGAGCCAAAAACATTCAGTACTTC
cdr3_aa: CASSLVGGPGAKNIQYF

v_call: TRBV18
j_call: TRBJ2-1
d_call: .
clone_size: many
cdr3_nt: TGTGCCAGCTCACCATCACGGTCTTACAGGGTGGGACTCCACAATGAGCAGTTCTTC
cdr3_aa: CASSPSRSYRVGLHNEQFF

v_call: TRBV29-1
j_call: TRBJ2-3
d_call: .
clone_size: .
cdr3_nt: TGCAGCGTTGCCCTGGATGGGGCGAGCACGCAGTATTTT
cdr3_aa: CSVALDGASTQYF

v_call: TRBV12-3/TRBV12-4
j_call: TRBJ2-7
d_call: TRBD1
clone_size: .
cdr3_nt: TGTGCCAGCAGCGGGACAGGGAGAGGGTACGAGCAGTACTTC
cdr3_aa: CASSGTGRGYEQYF

v_call: TRBV7-8
j_call: TRBJ2-3
d_call: TRBD2
clone_size: .
cdr3_nt: TGTGCCAGCAGCTTAGCGCTCGGGGGGGATACGCAGTATTTT
cdr3_aa: CASSLALGGDTQYF

v_call: TRBV5-1
j_call: TRBJ2-1
d_call: .
clone_size: .
cdr3_nt: TGCGCCAGCAGCTCAGACCCGGGACTGCCCAATGAGCAGTTCTTC
cdr3_aa: CASSSDPGLPNEQFF

v_call: TRBV7-2
j_call: TRBJ2-1
d_call: .
clone_size: few
cdr3_nt: TGTGCCAGCAGTTATTACTGGGGGGAGCAGTTCTTC
cdr3_aa: CASSYYWGEQFF

v_call: TRBV4-2
j_call: TRBJ2-3
d_call: .
clone_size: .
cdr3_nt: TGTGCCAGCAGCCAAGGAGGGATGAACACAGATACGCAGTATTTT
cdr3_aa: CASSQGGMNTDTQYF

v_call: TRBV11-2
j_call: TRBJ2-4
d_call: TRBD2
clone_size: few
cdr3_nt: TGTGCCAGCAGCTTAGACGGGCTAGCGGGAGGCAAAAACATTCAGTACTTC
cdr3_aa: CASSLDGLAGGKNIQYF

v_call: TRBV15
j_call: TRBJ2-2
d_call: .
clone_size: .
cdr3_nt: TGTGCCACCCAGTCTAGCGCCAACACCGGGGAGCTGTTTTTT
cdr3_aa: CATQSSANTGELFF

v_call: TRBV6-6
j_call: TRBJ2-1
d_call: TRBD1
clone_size: few
cdr3_nt: TGTGCCACAGGATCCCGGGACAGACTCGAGGAGCAGTTCTTC
cdr3_aa: CATGSRDRLEEQFF

v_call: TRBV27
j_call: TRBJ2-7
d_call: .
clone_size: .
cdr3_nt: TGTGCCAGCAGTGACTACTCCCGGGCGACCTACGAGCAGTACTTC
cdr3_aa: CASSDYSRATYEQYF